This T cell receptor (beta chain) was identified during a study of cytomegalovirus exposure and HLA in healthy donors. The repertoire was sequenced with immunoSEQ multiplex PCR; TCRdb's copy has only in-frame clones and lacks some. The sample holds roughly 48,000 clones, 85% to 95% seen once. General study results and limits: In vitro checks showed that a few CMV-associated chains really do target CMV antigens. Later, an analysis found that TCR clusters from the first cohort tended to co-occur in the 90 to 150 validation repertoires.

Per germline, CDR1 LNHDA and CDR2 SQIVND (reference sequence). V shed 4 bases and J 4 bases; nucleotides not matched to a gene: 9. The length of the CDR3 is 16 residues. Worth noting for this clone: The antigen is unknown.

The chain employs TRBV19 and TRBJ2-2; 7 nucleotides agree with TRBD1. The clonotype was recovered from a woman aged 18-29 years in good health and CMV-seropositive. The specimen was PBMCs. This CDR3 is CASSTRQGFGTGELFF. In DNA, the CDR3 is TGTGCCAGTAGTACTCGACAGGGTTTTGGCACCGGGGAGCTGTTTTTT.